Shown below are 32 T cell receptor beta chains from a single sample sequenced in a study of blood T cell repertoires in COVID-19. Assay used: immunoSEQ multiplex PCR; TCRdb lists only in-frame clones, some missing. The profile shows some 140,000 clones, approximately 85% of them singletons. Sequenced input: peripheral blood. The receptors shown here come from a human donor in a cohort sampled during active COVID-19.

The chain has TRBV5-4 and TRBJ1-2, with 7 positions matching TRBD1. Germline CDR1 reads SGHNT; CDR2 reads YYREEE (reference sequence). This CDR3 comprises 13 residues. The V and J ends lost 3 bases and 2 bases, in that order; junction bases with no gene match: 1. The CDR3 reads CASSSGGNYGYTF. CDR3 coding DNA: TGTGCCAGCAGCTCAGGGGGGAACTATGGCTACACCTTC.

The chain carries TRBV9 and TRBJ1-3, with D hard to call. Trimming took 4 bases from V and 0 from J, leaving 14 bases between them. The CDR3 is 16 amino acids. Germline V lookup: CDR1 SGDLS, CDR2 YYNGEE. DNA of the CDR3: TGTGCCAGCAGCCCGGCGACACTTGACTCTGGAAACACCATATATTTT. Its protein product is CASSPATLDSGNTIYF.

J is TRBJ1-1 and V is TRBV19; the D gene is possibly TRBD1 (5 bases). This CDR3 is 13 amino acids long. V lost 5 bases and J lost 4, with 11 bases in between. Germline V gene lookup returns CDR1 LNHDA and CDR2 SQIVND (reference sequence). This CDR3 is CASSARVGTEAFF. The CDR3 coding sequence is TGTGCCAGTAGTGCCAGGGTAGGCACTGAAGCTTTCTTT.

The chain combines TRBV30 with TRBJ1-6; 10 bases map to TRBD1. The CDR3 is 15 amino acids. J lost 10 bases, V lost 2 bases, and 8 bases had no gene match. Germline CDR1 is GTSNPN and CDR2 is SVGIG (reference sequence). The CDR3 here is CAWSRSGTGVSPLHF. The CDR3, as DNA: TGTGCCTGGAGTCGGTCCGGGACAGGGGTGTCACCCCTCCACTTT.

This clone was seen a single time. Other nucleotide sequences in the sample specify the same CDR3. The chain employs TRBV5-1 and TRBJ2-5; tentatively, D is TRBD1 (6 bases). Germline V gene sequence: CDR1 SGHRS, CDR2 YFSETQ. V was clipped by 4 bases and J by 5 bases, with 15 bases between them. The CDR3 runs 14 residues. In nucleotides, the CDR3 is TGCGCCAGCAGCCTGGGACAACTCGGTGAGACCCAGTACTTC. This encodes CASSLGQLGETQYF.

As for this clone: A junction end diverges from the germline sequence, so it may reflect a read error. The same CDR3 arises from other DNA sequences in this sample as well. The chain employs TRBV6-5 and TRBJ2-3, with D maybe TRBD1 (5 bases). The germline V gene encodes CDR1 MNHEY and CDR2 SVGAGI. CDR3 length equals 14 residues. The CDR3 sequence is CASSPGAKSDTQYF. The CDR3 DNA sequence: TGTGCCAGCAGTCCTGGGGCCAAATCAGATACACAGTATTTT.

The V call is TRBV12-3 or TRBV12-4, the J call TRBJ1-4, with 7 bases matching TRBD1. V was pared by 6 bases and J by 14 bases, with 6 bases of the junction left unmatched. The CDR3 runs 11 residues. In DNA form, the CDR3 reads TGTGCCAGCAGCCGACAGGGCGTTCTGTTTTTT. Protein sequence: CASSRQGVLFF.

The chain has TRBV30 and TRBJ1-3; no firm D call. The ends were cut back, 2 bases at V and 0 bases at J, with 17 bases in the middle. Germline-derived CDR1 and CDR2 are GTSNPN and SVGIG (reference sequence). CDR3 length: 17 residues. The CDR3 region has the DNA TGTGCCTGGAGTACAAGACACGAGCCCAACTCTGGAAACACCATATATTTT. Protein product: CAWSTRHEPNSGNTIYF.

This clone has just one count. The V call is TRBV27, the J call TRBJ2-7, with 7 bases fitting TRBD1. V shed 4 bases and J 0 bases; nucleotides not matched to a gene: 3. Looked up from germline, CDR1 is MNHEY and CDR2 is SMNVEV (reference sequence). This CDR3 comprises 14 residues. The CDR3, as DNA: TGTGCCAGCAGTTGGGACAGCAGCTCCTACGAGCAGTACTTC. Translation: CASSWDSSSYEQYF.

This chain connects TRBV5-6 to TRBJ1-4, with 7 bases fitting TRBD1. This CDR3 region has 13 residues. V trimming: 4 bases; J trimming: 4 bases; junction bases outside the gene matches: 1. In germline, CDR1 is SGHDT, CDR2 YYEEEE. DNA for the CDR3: TGTGCCAGCAGCGGGACAGATAATGAAAAACTGTTTTTT. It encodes CASSGTDNEKLFF.

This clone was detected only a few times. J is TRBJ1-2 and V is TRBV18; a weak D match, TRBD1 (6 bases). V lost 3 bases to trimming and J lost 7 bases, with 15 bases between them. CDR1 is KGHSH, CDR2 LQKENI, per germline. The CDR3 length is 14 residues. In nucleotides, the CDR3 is TGTGCCAGCTCACCTACCCTACAGGGATCTGGCTACACCTTC. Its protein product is CASSPTLQGSGYTF.

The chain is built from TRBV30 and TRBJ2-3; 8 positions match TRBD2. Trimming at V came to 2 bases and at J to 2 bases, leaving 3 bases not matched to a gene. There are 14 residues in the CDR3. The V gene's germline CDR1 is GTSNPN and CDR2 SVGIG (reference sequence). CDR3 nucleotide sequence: TGTGCCTGGAGTATAGCGGGGCCCACAGATACGCAGTATTTT. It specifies CAWSIAGPTDTQYF.

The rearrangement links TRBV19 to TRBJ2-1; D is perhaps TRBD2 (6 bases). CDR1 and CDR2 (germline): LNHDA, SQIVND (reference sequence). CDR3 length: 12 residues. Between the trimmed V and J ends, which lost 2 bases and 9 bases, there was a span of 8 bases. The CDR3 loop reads CASSIRRAEQFF. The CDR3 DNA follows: TGTGCCAGTAGTATACGGAGGGCTGAGCAGTTCTTC.

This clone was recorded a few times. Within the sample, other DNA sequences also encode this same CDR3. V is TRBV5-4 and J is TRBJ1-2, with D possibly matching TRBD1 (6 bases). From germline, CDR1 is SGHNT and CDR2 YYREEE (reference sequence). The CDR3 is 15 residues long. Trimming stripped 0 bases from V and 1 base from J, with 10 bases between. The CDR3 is CASSLVGQLNYGYTF. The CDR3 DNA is TGTGCCAGCAGCTTGGTAGGACAGCTTAACTATGGCTACACCTTC.

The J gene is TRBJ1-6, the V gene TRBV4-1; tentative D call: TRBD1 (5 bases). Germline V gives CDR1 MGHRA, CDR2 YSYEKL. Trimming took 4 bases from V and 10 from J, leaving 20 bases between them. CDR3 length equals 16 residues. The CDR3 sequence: CASSLERRGTGSPLHF. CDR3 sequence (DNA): TGCGCCAGCAGCCTCGAAAGGAGGGGAACGGGATCACCCCTCCACTTT.

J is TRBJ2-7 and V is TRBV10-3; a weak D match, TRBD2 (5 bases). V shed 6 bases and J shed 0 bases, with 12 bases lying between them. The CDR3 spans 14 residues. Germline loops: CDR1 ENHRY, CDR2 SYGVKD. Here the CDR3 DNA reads TGTGCCATCAGCGCCGGGATTACCTCCTACGAGCAGTACTTC. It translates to CAISAGITSYEQYF.

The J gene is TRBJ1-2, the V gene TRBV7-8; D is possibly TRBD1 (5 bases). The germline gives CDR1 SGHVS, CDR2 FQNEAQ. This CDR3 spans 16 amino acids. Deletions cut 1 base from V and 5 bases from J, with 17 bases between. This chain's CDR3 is CASSLEGSSGLYGYTF. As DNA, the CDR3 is TGTGCCAGCAGCTTAGAAGGTTCATCGGGACTTTATGGCTACACCTTC.

This CDR3 reads CASSIENYGYTF. The CDR3 DNA follows: TGTGCCAGCAGCATTGAGAACTATGGCTACACCTTC. The chain recombines TRBV21-1 with TRBJ1-2. TRBV21-1 corresponds to a pseudogene. CDR3 length: 12 amino acids.

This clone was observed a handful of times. The CDR3 nucleotides are TGTGCCAGCAGTGACTTAATAGCGGGGGGGAGTTTGTATGAGCAGTTCTTC. Amino acids: CASSDLIAGGSLYEQFF. The chain employs TRBV2 and TRBJ2-1; 11 bases line up with TRBD2. This CDR3 region has 17 residues. Germline values: CDR1 SNHLY, CDR2 FYNNEI. V was clipped by 3 bases and J by 8 bases; unmatched bases: 12.

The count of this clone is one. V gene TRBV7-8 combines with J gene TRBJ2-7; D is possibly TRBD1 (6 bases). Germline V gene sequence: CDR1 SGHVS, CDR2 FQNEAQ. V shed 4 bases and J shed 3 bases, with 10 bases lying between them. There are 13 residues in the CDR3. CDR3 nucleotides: TGTGCCAGCAGCTGGTTGGACAGCTACGAGCAGTACTTC. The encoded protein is CASSWLDSYEQYF.

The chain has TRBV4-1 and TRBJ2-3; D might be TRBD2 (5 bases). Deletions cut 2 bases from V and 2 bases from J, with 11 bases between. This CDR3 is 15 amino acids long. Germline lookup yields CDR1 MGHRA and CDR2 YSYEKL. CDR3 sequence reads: CASSQHGLSTDTQYF. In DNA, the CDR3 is TGCGCCAGCAGCCAACACGGACTGTCCACAGATACGCAGTATTTT.

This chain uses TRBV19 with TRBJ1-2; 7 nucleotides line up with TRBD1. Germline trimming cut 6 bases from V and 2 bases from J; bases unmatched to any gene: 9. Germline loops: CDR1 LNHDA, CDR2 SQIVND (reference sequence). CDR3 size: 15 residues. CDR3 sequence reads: CASSRVDRKNYGYTF. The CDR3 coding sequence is TGTGCCAGTAGCCGAGTGGACAGGAAAAACTATGGCTACACCTTC.

The CDR3 bases are TGCGCCAGCAGCTTATACTACACGGACGGGGAGCTGTTTTTT. It yields the protein CASSLYYTDGELFF. The chain joins TRBV5-1 to TRBJ2-2; no reliable D call. Looked up from germline, CDR1 is SGHRS and CDR2 is YFSETQ. Trimming stripped 2 bases from V and 7 bases from J, with 12 bases between. This CDR3 has 14 amino acids. Full variable domain (outside the CDR3, taken from reference TRBV5-1 and TRBJ2-2): KAGVTQTPRYLIKTRGQQVTLSCSPISGHRSVSWYQQTPGQGLQFLFEYFSETQRNKGNFPGRFSGRQFSNSRSEMNVSTLELGDSALYLCASSLYYTDGELFFGEGSRLTVL.

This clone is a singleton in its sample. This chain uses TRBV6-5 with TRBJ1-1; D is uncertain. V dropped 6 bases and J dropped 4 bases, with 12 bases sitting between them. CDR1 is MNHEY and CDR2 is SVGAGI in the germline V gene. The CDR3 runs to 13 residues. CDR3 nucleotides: TGTGCCAGCAGACCCCGTTGGAGCACTGAAGCTTTCTTT. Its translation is CASRPRWSTEAFF.

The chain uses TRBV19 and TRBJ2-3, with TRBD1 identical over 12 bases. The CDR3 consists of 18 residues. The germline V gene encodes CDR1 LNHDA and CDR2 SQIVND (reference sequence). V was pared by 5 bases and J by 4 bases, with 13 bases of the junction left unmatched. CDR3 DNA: TGTGCCAGTAGTTCTCGGGACGGGACAGGGGGCGACGCAGATACGCAGTATTTT. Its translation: CASSSRDGTGGDADTQYF.

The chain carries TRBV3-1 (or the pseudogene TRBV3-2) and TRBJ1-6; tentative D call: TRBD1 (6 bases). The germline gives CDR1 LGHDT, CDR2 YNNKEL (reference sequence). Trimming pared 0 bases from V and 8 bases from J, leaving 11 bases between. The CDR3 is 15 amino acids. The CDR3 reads CASSQEQGLDSPLHF. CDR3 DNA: TGTGCCAGCAGCCAAGAGCAGGGGTTGGATTCACCCCTCCACTTT.

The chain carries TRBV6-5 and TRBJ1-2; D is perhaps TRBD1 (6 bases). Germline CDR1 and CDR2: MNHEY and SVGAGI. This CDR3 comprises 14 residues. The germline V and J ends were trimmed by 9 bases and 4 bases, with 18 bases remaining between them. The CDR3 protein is CASRGGALGYGYTF. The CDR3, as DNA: TGTGCCAGTCGGGGGGGGGCTCTGGGCTATGGCTACACCTTC.

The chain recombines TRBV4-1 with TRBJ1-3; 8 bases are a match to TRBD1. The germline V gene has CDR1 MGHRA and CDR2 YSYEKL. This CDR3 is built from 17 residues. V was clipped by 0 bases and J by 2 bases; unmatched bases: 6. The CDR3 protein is CASSQERQGAAGNTIYF. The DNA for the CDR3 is TGCGCCAGCAGCCAAGAGAGGCAGGGGGCGGCTGGAAACACCATATATTTT.

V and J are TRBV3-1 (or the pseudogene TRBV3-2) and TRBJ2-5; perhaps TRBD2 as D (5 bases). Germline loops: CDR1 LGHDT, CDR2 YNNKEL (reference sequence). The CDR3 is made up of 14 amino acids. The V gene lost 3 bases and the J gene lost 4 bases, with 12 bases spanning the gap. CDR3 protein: CASSQRVGGETQYF. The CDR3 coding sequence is TGTGCCAGCAGCCAGCGGGTAGGAGGAGAGACCCAGTACTTC.

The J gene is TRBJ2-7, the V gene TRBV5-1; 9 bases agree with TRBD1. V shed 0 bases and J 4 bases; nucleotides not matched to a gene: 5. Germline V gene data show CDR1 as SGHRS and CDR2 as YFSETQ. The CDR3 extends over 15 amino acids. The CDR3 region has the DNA TGCGCCAGCAGCTTGGGAAGGACAGGGGCTTACGAGCAGTACTTC. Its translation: CASSLGRTGAYEQYF.

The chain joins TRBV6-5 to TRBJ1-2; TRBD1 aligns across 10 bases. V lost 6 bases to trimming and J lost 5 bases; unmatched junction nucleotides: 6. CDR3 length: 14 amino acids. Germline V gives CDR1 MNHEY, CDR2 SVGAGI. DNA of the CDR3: TGTGCCAGCAGCCGACAGGGGGCCAAGTATGGCTACACCTTC. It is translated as CASSRQGAKYGYTF.

The CDR3 sequence: CASKTSPGLAVHTQYF. In DNA, the CDR3 is TGCGCCAGCAAAACCAGTCCAGGACTAGCGGTCCATACGCAGTATTTT. V usage is TRBV5-1 and J usage is TRBJ2-3; TRBD2 aligns across 10 bases. This CDR3 has 16 amino acids. Trimming removed 6 bases from V and 7 bases from J; junction bases left unmatched: 14. The germline V gene encodes CDR1 SGHRS and CDR2 YFSETQ.